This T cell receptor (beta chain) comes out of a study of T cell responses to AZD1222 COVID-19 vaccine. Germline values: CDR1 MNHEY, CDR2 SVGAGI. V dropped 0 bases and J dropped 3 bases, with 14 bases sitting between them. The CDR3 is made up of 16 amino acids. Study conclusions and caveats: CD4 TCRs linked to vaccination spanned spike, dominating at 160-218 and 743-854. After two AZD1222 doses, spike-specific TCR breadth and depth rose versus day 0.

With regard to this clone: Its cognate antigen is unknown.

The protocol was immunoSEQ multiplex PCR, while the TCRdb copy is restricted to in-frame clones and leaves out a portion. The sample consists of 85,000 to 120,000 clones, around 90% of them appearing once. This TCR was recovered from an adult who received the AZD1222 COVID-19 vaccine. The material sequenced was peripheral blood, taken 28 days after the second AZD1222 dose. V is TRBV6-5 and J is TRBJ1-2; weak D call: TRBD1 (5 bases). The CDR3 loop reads CASSYSERGSDYGYTF. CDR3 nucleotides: TGTGCCAGCAGTTACTCGGAAAGGGGATCGGACTATGGCTACACCTTC.